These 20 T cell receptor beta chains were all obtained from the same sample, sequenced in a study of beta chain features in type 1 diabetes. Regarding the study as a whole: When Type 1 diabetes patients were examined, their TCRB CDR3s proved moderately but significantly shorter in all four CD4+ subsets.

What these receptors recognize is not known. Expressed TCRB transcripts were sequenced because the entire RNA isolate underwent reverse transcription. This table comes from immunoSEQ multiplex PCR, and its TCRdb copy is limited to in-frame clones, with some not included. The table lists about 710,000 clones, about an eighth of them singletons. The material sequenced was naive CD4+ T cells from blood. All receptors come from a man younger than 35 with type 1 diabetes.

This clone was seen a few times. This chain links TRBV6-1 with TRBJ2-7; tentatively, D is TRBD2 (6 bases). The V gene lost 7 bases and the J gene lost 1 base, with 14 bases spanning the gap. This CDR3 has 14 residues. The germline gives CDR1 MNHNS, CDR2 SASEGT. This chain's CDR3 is CASTVSGSSYEQYF. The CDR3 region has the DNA TGTGCCAGCACCGTTAGCGGTTCGTCCTACGAGCAGTACTTC.

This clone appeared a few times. The CDR3 sequence: CASSGRGTSGTDTQYF. The CDR3 DNA follows: TGCGCCAGCAGCGGCCGCGGGACTAGCGGGACAGATACGCAGTATTTT. V is TRBV5-1 and J is TRBJ2-3; 12 bases map to TRBD2. The ends lost 4 bases at V and 3 bases at J; junction bases unmatched: 6. The CDR3 is made up of 16 amino acids. Germline-derived CDR1 and CDR2 are SGHRS and YFSETQ.

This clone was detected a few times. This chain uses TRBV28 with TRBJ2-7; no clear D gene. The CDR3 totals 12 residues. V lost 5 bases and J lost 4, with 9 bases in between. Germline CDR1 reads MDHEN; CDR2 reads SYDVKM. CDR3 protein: CASSPDGYEQYF. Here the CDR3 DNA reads TGTGCCAGCAGTCCGGACGGTTACGAGCAGTACTTC.

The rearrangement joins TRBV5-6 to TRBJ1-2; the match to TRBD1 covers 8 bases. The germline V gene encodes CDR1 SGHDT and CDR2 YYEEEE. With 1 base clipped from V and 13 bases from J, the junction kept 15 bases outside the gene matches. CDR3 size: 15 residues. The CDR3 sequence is CASSLSGQGAAVCTF. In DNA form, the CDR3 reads TGTGCCAGCAGCTTGTCCGGACAGGGAGCTGCCGTCTGCACCTTC. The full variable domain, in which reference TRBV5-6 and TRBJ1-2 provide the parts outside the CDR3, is DAGVTQSPTHLIKTRGQQVTLRCSPKSGHDTVSWYQQALGQGPQFIFQYYEEEERQRGNFPDRFSGHQFPNYSSELNVNALLLGDSALYLCASSLSGQGAAVCTFGSGTRLTVV.

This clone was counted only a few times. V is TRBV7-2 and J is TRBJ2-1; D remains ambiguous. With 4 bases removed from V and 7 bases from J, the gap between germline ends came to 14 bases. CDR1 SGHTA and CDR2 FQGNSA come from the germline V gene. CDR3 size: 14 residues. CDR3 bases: TGTGCCAGCAGCTCCGATAGGGTGAGGAATGAGCAGTTCTTC. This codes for CASSSDRVRNEQFF. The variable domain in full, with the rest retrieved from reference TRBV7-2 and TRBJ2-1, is GAGVSQSPSNKVTEKGKDVELRCDPISGHTALYWYRQSLGQGLEFLIYFQGNSAPDKSGLPSDRFSAERTGGSVSTLTIQRTQQEDSAVYLCASSSDRVRNEQFFGPGTRLTVL.

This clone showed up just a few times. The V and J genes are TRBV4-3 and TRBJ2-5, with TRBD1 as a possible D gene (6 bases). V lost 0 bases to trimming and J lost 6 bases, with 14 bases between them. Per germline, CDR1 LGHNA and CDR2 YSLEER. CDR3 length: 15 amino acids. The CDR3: CASSQETGSRKTQYF. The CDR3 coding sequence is TGCGCCAGCAGCCAAGAAACAGGGTCAAGGAAGACCCAGTACTTC.

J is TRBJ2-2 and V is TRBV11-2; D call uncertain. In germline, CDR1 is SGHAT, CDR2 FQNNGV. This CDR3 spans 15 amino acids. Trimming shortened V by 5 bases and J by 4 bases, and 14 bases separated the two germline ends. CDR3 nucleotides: TGTGCCAGCAGCCCACGGGCCAATCCCACCGGGGAGCTGTTTTTT. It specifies CASSPRANPTGELFF.

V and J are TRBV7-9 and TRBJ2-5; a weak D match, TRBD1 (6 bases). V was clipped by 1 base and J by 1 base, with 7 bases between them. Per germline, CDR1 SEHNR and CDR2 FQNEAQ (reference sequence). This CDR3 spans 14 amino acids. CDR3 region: CASSLVGGQETQYF. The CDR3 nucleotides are TGTGCCAGCAGCTTAGTAGGGGGCCAAGAGACCCAGTACTTC.

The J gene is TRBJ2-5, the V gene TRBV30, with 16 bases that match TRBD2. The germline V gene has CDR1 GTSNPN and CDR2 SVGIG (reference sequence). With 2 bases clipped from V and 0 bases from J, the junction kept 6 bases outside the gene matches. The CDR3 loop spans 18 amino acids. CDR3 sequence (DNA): TGTGCCTGGAGTTCGGGACTAGCGGGAGGGATGTACCAAGAGACCCAGTACTTC. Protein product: CAWSSGLAGGMYQETQYF.

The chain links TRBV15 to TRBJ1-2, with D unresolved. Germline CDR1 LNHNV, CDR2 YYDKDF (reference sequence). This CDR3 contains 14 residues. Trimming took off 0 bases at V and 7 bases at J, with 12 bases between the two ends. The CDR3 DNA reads TGTGCCACCAGCAGAGATAGGGATGGCTCTGGCTACACCTTC. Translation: CATSRDRDGSGYTF.

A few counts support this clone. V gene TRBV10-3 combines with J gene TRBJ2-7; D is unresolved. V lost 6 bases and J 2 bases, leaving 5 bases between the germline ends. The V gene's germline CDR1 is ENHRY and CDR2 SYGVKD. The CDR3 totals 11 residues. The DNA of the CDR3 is TGTGCCATCAGGCTAACCTACGAGCAGTACTTC. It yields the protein CAIRLTYEQYF.

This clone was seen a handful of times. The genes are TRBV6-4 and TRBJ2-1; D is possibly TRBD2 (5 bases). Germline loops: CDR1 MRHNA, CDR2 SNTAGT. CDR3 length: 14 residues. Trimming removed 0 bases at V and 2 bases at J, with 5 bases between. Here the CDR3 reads CASSDSLAYNEQFF. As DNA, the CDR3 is TGTGCCAGCAGTGACTCACTAGCCTACAATGAGCAGTTCTTC.

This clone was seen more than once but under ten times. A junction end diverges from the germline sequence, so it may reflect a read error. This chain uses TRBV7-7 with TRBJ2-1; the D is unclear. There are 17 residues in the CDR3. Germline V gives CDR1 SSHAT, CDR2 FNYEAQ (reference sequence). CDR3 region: CASSFSFDASSYNEQFF. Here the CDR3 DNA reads TGTGCTAGCAGCTTCTCGTTTGACGCGAGCTCCTACAATGAGCAGTTCTTC. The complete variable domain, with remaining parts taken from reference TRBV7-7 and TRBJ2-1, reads GAGVSQSPRYKVTKRGQDVTLRCDPISSHATLYWYQQALGQGPEFLTYFNYEAQPDKSGLPSDRFSAERPEGSISTLTIQRTEQRDSAMYRCASSFSFDASSYNEQFFGPGTRLTVL.

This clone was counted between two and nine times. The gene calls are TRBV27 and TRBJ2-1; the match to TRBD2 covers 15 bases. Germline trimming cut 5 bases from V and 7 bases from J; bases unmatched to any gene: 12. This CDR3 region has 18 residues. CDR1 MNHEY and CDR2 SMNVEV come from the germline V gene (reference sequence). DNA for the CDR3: TGTGCCAGCAGTCTCGGGACTAGCGGGGGGACGTTTTGGAATGAGCAGTTCTTC. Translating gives CASSLGTSGGTFWNEQFF.

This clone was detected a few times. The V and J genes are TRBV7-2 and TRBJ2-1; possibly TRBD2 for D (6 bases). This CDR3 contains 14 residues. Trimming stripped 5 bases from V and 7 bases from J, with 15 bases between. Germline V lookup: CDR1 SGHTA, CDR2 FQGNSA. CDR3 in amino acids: CASSTHRRGNEQFF. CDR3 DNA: TGTGCCAGCAGCACTCACAGGAGGGGTAATGAGCAGTTCTTC.

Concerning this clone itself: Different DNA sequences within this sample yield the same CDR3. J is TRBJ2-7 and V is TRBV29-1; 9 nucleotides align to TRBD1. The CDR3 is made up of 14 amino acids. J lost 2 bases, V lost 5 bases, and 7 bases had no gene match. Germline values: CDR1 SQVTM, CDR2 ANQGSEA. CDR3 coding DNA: TGCAGCGTTACCCGGGACAGGGCAACCTACGAGCAGTACTTC. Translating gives CSVTRDRATYEQYF.

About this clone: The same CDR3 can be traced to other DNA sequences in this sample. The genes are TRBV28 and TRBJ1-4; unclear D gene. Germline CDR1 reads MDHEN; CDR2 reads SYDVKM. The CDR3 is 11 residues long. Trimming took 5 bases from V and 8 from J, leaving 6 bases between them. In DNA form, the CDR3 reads TGTGCCAGCAGTCTCGAGGAAAAACTGTTTTTT. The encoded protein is CASSLEEKLFF.

The CDR3 DNA is TGTGCCAGCACTACCGGTGGGGGCCCTAACTATGGCTACACCTTC. Translated, it gives CASTTGGGPNYGYTF. The chain links TRBV6-1 to TRBJ1-2; maybe TRBD1 (6 bases). V gave up 7 bases and J gave up 0 bases, with 15 bases separating them. This CDR3 is built from 15 residues. Germline V gene sequence: CDR1 MNHNS, CDR2 SASEGT.

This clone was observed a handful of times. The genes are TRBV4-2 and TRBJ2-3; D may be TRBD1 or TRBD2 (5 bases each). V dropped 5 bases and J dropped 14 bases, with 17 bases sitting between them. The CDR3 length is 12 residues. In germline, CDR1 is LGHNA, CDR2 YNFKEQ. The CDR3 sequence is CASSYDRDVAYF. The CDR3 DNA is TGTGCCAGCAGCTACGACCGGGACGTTGCGTATTTT.

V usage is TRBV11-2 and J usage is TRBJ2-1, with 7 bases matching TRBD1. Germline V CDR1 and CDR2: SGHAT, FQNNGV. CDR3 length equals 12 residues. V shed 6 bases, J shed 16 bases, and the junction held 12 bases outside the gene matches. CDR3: CASRDLQGTGFF. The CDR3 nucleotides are TGTGCCAGCAGGGACCTACAGGGGACGGGCTTCTTC.